These 17 T cell receptor beta chains came from one sample sequenced in a study of blood T cell repertoires in COVID-19. Generated by immunoSEQ multiplex PCR, the TCRdb table keeps only in-frame clones and is missing some. The sample contains approximately 100,000 clones, approximately 81% of which appear only once. Sample: peripheral blood. The receptors come from a human donor in a cohort sampled during active COVID-19.

V gene TRBV5-4 combines with J gene TRBJ2-3, with 7 bases that match TRBD2. J gave up 8 bases and V 2 bases, and 8 bases lay outside the gene matches. Germline assignment: CDR1 SGHNT and CDR2 YYREEE (reference sequence). CDR3 length: 14 residues. CDR3 sequence (DNA): TGTGCCAGCAGCTTTCCTGGGGGGGAAGGTACGCAGTATTTT. The encoded protein is CASSFPGGEGTQYF.

The chain has TRBV9 and TRBJ2-3, with 7 bases identical to TRBD2. V was clipped by 0 bases and J by 2 bases; unmatched bases: 3. The CDR3 sequence is 15 residues long. The germline V gene encodes CDR1 SGDLS and CDR2 YYNGEE. CDR3 sequence (DNA): TGTGCCAGCAGCGTAGCGGGAGGCCTCACAGATACGCAGTATTTT. Translation gives CASSVAGGLTDTQYF.

The V call is TRBV7-2, the J call TRBJ2-7; a possible D gene is TRBD1 (5 bases). V lost 2 bases and J 3 bases, leaving 8 bases between the germline ends. CDR1 is SGHTA, CDR2 FQGNSA, per germline. CDR3 size: 13 residues. CDR3 DNA: TGTGCCAGCAGCTTACACGACAGCTACGAGCAGTACTTC. Amino acid sequence: CASSLHDSYEQYF.

The chain combines TRBV9 with TRBJ2-1, with 12 bases fitting TRBD2. Unmatched junction bases numbered 5, after V lost 2 bases and J lost 8 bases. CDR1 is SGDLS, CDR2 YYNGEE, per germline. The CDR3 length is 15 residues. In DNA form, the CDR3 reads TGTGCCAGCAGCGTGGGACTAGCGGGTTTCGATGAGCAGTTCTTC. This translates into CASSVGLAGFDEQFF.

V gene TRBV5-4 combines with J gene TRBJ1-2; 7 nucleotides match TRBD1. Germline V CDR1 and CDR2: SGHNT, YYREEE (reference sequence). The CDR3 contains 15 residues. The V segment lost 3 bases and the J segment 2 bases; nucleotides outside the gene matches: 7. The CDR3 DNA reads as TGTGCCAGCAGCTGGACAGGAAAAACAAACTATGGCTACACCTTC. Its translation: CASSWTGKTNYGYTF.

This clone appeared a single time. The CDR3: CASSLQQGAAGLNEKLFF. The DNA of the CDR3 is TGTGCCAGCAGTCTCCAACAGGGGGCCGCCGGACTTAATGAAAAACTGTTTTTT. J is TRBJ1-4 and V is TRBV28, with TRBD1 matching over 9 bases. The CDR3 is made up of 18 amino acids. The ends lost 5 bases at V and 4 bases at J; junction bases unmatched: 14. In germline, CDR1 is MDHEN, CDR2 SYDVKM.

This clone was seen once. This CDR3 is CASRGAAGYNEQFF. DNA of the CDR3: TGTGCCAGCAGGGGGGCGGCGGGCTACAATGAGCAGTTCTTC. The chain carries TRBV7-9 and TRBJ2-1; tentative D call: TRBD1 (6 bases). The CDR3 is made up of 14 amino acids. CDR1 SEHNR and CDR2 FQNEAQ come from the germline V gene (reference sequence). The germline V and J ends were trimmed by 6 bases and 3 bases, with 12 bases remaining between them. The complete variable domain, with remaining parts taken from reference TRBV7-9 and TRBJ2-1, reads DTGVSQNPRHKITKRGQNVTFRCDPISEHNRLYWYRQTLGQGPEFLTYFQNEAQLEKSRLLSDRFSAERPKGSFSTLEIQRTEQGDSAMYLCASRGAAGYNEQFFGPGTRLTVL.

A single count supports this clone. V and J are TRBV5-1 and TRBJ2-5, with 7 bases lining up with TRBD2. V shed 4 bases, J shed 5 bases, and the junction held 5 bases outside the gene matches. The CDR3 totals 13 residues. Germline V gene data show CDR1 as SGHRS and CDR2 as YFSETQ. DNA of the CDR3: TGCGCCAGCAGCGACACTAGCGATGAGACCCAGTACTTC. As protein: CASSDTSDETQYF.

V gene TRBV7-9 combines with J gene TRBJ1-5, with D uncertain. The V end was cut by 0 bases, the J end by 7 bases, with 7 bases between. CDR1 SEHNR and CDR2 FQNEAQ come from the germline V gene (reference sequence). This CDR3 spans 13 amino acids. CDR3 bases: TGTGCCAGCAGCTTAGCGACCGGGCAGCCCCAGCATTTT. It is translated as CASSLATGQPQHF.

The J gene is TRBJ2-1, the V gene TRBV7-3; perhaps TRBD1 as D (6 bases). Trimming removed 5 bases from V and 7 bases from J, with 21 bases in between. The CDR3 spans 16 residues. Germline values: CDR1 SGHTA, CDR2 FQGTGA. The CDR3 nucleotides are TGTGCCAGCAGCAGACGAAACAGGGTAGAATCGAATGAGCAGTTCTTC. Protein sequence: CASSRRNRVESNEQFF.

This chain connects TRBV7-9 to TRBJ1-2; D unresolved. The ends were cut back, 5 bases at V and 8 bases at J, with 12 bases in the middle. CDR3 length: 12 amino acids. Per germline, CDR1 SEHNR and CDR2 FQNEAQ (reference sequence). The CDR3 sequence is CASSPADFGYTF. In DNA, the CDR3 is TGTGCCAGCAGCCCCGCAGACTTCGGCTACACCTTC.

The V gene is TRBV5-1, the J gene TRBJ1-6; TRBD1 might be the D (6 bases). Germline V CDR1 and CDR2: SGHRS, YFSETQ. Trimming took off 4 bases at V and 0 bases at J, with 14 bases between the two ends. The length of the CDR3 is 17 residues. The CDR3 region has the DNA TGCGCCAGCAGCCTAACGACAGGCCGCTCCTATAATTCACCCCTCCACTTT. Translating gives CASSLTTGRSYNSPLHF.

V is TRBV11-2 and J is TRBJ2-7; 10 bases fit TRBD2. The CDR3 consists of 15 residues. Germline V gene data show CDR1 as SGHAT and CDR2 as FQNNGV. Unmatched junction bases numbered 9, after V lost 4 bases and J lost 6 bases. In nucleotides, the CDR3 is TGTGCCAGCAGCTCTCAAACTAGCGGGACTACCGAGCAGTACTTC. Its protein product is CASSSQTSGTTEQYF. Combining the CDR3 with reference TRBV11-2 and TRBJ2-7 gives the whole variable domain EAGVAQSPRYKIIEKRQSVAFWCNPISGHATLYWYQQILGQGPKLLIQFQNNGVVDDSQLPKDRFSAERLKGVDSTLKIQPAKLEDSAVYLCASSSQTSGTTEQYFGPGTRLTVT.

This clone was observed a single time. V gene TRBV11-3 combines with J gene TRBJ2-3; 9 nucleotides match TRBD2. Germline values: CDR1 SGHNT, CDR2 YENEEA. The CDR3 spans 13 residues. Trimming took 7 bases from V and 5 from J; bases not matched to a gene: 4. CDR3 DNA sequence: TGTGCCAGCAAACAAGCGGGAGGAGATACGCAGTATTTT. Translated, it gives CASKQAGGDTQYF.

The chain employs TRBV6-4 and TRBJ2-5; D call uncertain. This CDR3 has 13 residues. Per the germline V gene, CDR1 is MRHNA and CDR2 is SNTAGT. Trimming left V 4 bases short and J 4 bases short, with 10 bases between. CDR3 amino acids: CASSAIGGETQYF. The CDR3 DNA sequence: TGTGCCAGCAGTGCCATCGGCGGAGAGACCCAGTACTTC.

The rearrangement joins TRBV9 to TRBJ1-2, with D uncertain. This CDR3 region has 15 residues. V was cut by 3 bases and J by 0 bases, with 12 bases left in between. Germline V gives CDR1 SGDLS, CDR2 YYNGEE. The CDR3 nucleotides are TGTGCCAGCAGCGCCGGGATTTCAGCTAACTATGGCTACACCTTC. It encodes CASSAGISANYGYTF.

The rearrangement links TRBV10-3 to TRBJ2-3; 7 bases agree with TRBD1. CDR1 and CDR2 (germline): ENHRY, SYGVKD. J gave up 1 base and V 7 bases, and 5 bases lay outside the gene matches. CDR3 length: 14 amino acids. CDR3 protein: CAITAGQGTDTQYF. The CDR3 nucleotides are TGTGCCATCACCGCAGGACAGGGCACAGATACGCAGTATTTT.